This T cell receptor (beta chain) was recorded in a study of regulatory T cells in long-lasting Graves disease. Assembly of TCR beta libraries relied on iRepertoire HTBI primers together with Arm-PCR of CDR3 regions. TCRdb reanalysed the multiplex PCR reads using MiXCR and keeps one entry per CDR3 protein. The sample records some 450,000 distinct CDR3 sequences, less than 25% being singletons. The time point denotes: persistent/refractory GD, antithyroid drugs over 5 years with positive TRAb. Construction of the TCR library relied on RNA isolated from PBMCs. The CDR3 consists of 13 residues. V gave up 4 bases and J gave up 5 bases; unmatched junction bases: 4. Germline V gives CDR1 LNHDA, CDR2 SQIVND (reference sequence).

The sequence was obtained from a female donor with Graves disease. This chain uses TRBV19 with TRBJ2-5; TRBD1 agrees at 7 bases. Sequenced here: peripheral blood mononuclear cells (PBMCs), sampled when the disease was refractory, from a patient treated with antithyroid drugs. CDR3 coding DNA: TGTGCCAGTAGTAAGACAGGGTGGGAGACCCAGTACTTC. Translated, it gives CASSKTGWETQYF.